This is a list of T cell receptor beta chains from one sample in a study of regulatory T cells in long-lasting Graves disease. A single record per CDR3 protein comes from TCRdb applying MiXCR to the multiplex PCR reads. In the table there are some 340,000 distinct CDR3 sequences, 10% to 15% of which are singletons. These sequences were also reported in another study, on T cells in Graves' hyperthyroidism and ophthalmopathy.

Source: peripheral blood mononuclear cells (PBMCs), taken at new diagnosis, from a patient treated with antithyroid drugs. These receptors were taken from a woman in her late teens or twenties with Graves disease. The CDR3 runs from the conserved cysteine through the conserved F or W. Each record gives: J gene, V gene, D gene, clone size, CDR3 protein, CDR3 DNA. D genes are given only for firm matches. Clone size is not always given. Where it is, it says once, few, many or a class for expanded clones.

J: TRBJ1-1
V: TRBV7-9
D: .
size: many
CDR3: CASSLDGRPNEAFF
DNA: TGTGCCAGCAGCTTAGATGGTAGGCCGAACGAAGCTTTCTTT

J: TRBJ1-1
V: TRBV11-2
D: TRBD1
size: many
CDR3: CASSPWTGAGAFF
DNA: TGTGCCAGCAGCCCATGGACAGGGGCCGGGGCTTTCTTT

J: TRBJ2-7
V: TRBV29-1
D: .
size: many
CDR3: CSVAGGTRTYEQYF
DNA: TGCAGCGTTGCGGGCGGGACACGTACCTACGAGCAGTACTTC

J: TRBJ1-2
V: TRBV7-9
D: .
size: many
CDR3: CASSLAHFPGDGYTF
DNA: TGTGCCAGCAGCTTAGCGCATTTTCCAGGTGATGGCTACACCTTC

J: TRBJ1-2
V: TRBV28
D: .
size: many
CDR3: CASSLIGWDGYTF
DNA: TGTGCCAGCAGTTTAATAGGTTGGGATGGCTACACCTTC

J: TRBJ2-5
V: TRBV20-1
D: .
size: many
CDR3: CSARNGRRPQETQYF
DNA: TGCAGTGCTAGAAATGGCAGGAGGCCCCAAGAGACCCAGTACTTC

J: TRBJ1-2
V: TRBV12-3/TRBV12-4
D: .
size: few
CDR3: CASSTGRDYGYTF
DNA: TGTGCCAGCAGTACAGGGAGGGACTATGGCTACACCTTC

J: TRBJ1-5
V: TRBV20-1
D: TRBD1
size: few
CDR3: CSASIIRGRIKAYSNQPQHF
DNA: TGCAGTGCTAGCATTATCAGGGGGCGCATTAAGGCCTATAGCAATCAGCCCCAGCATTTT

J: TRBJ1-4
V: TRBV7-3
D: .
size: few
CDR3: CASSSQGGRKLFF
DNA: TGTGCCAGCAGCTCCCAAGGGGGGCGGAAACTGTTTTTT

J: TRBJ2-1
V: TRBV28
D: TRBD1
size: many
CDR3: CASSLWGQGGVSYNEQFF
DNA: TGTGCCAGCAGTTTATGGGGACAGGGAGGGGTGTCCTACAATGAGCAGTTCTTC

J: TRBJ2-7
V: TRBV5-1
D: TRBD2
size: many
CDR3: CASSSLAGGSHEQYF
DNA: TGCGCCAGCAGCTCCCTAGCGGGAGGGTCCCACGAGCAGTACTTC

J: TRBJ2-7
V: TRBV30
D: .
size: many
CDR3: CAWSEQGDEQYF
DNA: TGTGCCTGGAGTGAACAGGGCGACGAGCAGTACTTC

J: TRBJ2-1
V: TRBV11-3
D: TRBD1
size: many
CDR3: CASSFGQGAGDEQFF
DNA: TGTGCCAGCAGCTTTGGACAGGGGGCCGGGGATGAGCAGTTCTTC

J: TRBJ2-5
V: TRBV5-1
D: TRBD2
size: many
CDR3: CASSGIAGGETQYF
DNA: TGCGCCAGCAGCGGCATAGCGGGGGGGGAGACCCAGTACTTC

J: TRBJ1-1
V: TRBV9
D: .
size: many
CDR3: CASSANVRDGLPNFTEAFF
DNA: TGTGCCAGCAGCGCCAACGTAAGGGACGGACTGCCTAACTTCACTGAAGCTTTCTTT

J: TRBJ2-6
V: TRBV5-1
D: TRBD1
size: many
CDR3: CASSWTGAGANVLTF
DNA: TGCGCCAGCAGCTGGACAGGTGCTGGGGCCAACGTCCTGACTTTC

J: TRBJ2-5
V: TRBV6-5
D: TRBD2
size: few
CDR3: CASSYSLGTSGYRETQYF
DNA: TGTGCCAGCAGTTACTCGTTGGGGACTAGCGGGTATCGAGAGACCCAGTACTTC

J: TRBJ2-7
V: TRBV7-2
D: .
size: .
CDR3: CASSINTGSSYEQYF
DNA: TGTGCCAGCAGCATTAACACGGGGAGTAGCTACGAGCAGTACTTC

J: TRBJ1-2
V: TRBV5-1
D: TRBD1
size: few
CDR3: CAIRQGTGSNYGYTF
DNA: TGCGCCATTCGCCAAGGGACAGGCTCTAACTATGGCTACACCTTC

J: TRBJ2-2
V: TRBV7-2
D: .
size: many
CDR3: CASRPRPTPSTGELFF
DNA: TGTGCCAGCAGGCCCAGGCCCACGCCGAGCACCGGGGAGCTGTTTTTT

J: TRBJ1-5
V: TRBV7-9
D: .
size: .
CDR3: CASSDSTGNQPQHF
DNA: TGTGCCAGCAGCGACTCGACAGGCAATCAGCCCCAGCATTTT

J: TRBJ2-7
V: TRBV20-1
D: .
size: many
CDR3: CSAITSPAYEQYF
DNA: TGCAGTGCTATTACGTCCCCCGCCTACGAGCAGTACTTC

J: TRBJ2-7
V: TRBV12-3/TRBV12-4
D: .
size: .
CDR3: CATTTNLYEQYF
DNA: TGTGCCACCACAACTAATCTCTACGAGCAGTACTTC

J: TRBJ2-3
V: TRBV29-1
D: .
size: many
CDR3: CSVRDPMGADTQYF
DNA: TGCAGCGTTCGGGACCCCATGGGGGCAGATACGCAGTATTTT

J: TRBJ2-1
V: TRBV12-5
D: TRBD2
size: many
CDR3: CASAKIRGGLGDNEQFF
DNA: TGTGCTAGTGCCAAAATTCGGGGGGGCTTAGGTGACAATGAGCAGTTCTTC

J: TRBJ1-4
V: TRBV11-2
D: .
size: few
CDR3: CASSLDMGEKLFF
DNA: TGTGCCAGCAGCTTAGACATGGGGGAAAAACTGTTTTTT

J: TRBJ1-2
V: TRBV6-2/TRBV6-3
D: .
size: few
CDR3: CASSYGQGMGYTF
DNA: TGTGCCAGCAGTTACGGGCAGGGAATGGGTTACACCTTC

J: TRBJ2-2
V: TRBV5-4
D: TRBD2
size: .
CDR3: CASSLPVAGAGELFF
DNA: TGTGCCAGCAGCTTGCCGGTAGCGGGGGCTGGGGAGCTGTTTTTT

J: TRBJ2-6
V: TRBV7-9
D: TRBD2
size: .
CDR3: CASSPSALAGGPPGANVLTF
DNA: TGTGCCAGCAGCCCAAGCGCACTAGCGGGAGGGCCCCCTGGGGCCAACGTCCTGACTTTC

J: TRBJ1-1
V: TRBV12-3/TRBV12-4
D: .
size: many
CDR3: CASSHQTAEAFF
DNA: TGTGCCAGCAGTCATCAGACCGCTGAAGCTTTCTTT

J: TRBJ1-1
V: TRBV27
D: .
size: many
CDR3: CASSSSGEAFF
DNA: TGTGCCAGCAGTTCCTCAGGGGAAGCTTTCTTT

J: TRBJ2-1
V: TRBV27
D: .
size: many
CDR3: CASSRWVASYNEQFF
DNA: TGTGCCAGCAGTCGGTGGGTAGCGAGCTACAATGAGCAGTTCTTC

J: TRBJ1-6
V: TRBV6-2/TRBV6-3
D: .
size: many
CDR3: CASSRPGESPLHF
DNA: TGTGCCAGCAGTCGACCTGGAGAATCACCCCTCCACTTT

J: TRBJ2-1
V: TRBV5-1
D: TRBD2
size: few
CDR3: CASSLLVGGPVNEQFF
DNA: TGCGCCAGCAGCTTGTTGGTGGGAGGGCCTGTCAATGAGCAGTTCTTC

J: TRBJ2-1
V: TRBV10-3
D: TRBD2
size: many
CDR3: CAISEPAGTSGPSSYNEQFF
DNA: TGTGCCATCAGTGAGCCTGCCGGGACTAGCGGACCGAGCTCCTACAATGAGCAGTTCTTC

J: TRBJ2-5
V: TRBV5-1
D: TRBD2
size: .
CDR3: CASSLALAGGQETQYF
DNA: TGCGCCAGCAGCTTGGCCCTCGCGGGGGGCCAAGAGACCCAGTACTTC

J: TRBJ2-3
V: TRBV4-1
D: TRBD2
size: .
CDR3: CASSRLAGGPQTQYF
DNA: TGCGCCAGCAGTCGACTAGCGGGGGGGCCCCAAACGCAGTATTTT

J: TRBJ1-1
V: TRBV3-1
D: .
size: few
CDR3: CASSQGGGITEAFF
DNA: TGTGCCAGCAGCCAAGGGGGGGGGATCACTGAAGCTTTCTTT

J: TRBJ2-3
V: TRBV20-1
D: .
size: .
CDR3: CSASSLIGARGDTQYF
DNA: TGCAGTGCCAGCAGCTTAATCGGCGCCAGAGGGGATACGCAGTATTTT

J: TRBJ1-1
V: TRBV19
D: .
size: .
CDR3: CDSSVGTNTEAFF
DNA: TGTGACAGTAGTGTAGGGACGAACACTGAAGCTTTCTTT

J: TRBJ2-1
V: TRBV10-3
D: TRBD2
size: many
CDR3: CAISGLSGAGDNEQFF
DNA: TGTGCCATCAGTGGTCTTAGCGGGGCAGGAGACAATGAGCAGTTCTTC

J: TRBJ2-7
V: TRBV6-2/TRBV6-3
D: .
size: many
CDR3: CASSYTPGGSGSPYEQYF
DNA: TGTGCCAGCAGTTACACCCCCGGTGGGAGCGGTTCCCCCTACGAGCAGTACTTC

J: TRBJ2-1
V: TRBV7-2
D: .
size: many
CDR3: CASRALGGDNEQFF
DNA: TGTGCCAGCAGAGCCCTAGGCGGCGACAATGAGCAGTTCTTC

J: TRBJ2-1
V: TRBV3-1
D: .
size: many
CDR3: CASSQEGIDEQFF
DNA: TGTGCCAGCAGCCAAGAGGGTATCGATGAGCAGTTCTTC

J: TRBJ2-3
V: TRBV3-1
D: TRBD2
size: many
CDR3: CASSQYSGTGTDTQYF
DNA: TGTGCCAGCAGCCAATATAGCGGGACCGGAACAGATACGCAGTATTTT

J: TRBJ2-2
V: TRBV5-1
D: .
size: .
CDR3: CASSFSRVGTGELFF
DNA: TGCGCCAGCAGCTTCTCCAGGGTGGGCACCGGGGAGCTGTTTTTT

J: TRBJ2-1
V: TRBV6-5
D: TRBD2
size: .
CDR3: CASSSIPLSGGAWSYNEQFF
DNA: TGTGCCAGCAGTTCAATCCCACTTAGCGGGGGGGCGTGGTCCTACAATGAGCAGTTCTTC

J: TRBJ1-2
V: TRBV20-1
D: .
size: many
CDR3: CSARDRDSGSGGYTF
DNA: TGCAGTGCTAGAGATCGCGACAGCGGCTCGGGGGGCTACACCTTC

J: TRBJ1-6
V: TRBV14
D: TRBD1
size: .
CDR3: CASSRTGSPSPLHF
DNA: TGTGCCAGCAGCCGGACAGGCTCTCCTTCACCCCTCCACTTT